This T cell receptor beta chain was identified during a study of immune cell composition in non-small cell lung cancer. This clone was counted between two and nine times. The data were produced by immunoSEQ multiplex PCR, yet TCRdb's version contains in-frame clones alone and is incomplete. This sample has a few thousand clones, with roughly 84% found just once. The ends lost 2 bases at V and 8 bases at J; junction bases unmatched: 2. From germline, CDR1 is MNHEY and CDR2 SVGAGI. The CDR3 runs to 13 residues. The chain combines TRBV6-5 with TRBJ1-2; 10 bases map to TRBD1. The sequence was collected from a human donor with non-small cell lung cancer. The source material was lung tumor tissue. The CDR3 reads CASSYGTGVGYTF. CDR3 sequence (DNA): TGTGCCAGCAGTTACGGGACAGGGGTCGGCTACACCTTC.